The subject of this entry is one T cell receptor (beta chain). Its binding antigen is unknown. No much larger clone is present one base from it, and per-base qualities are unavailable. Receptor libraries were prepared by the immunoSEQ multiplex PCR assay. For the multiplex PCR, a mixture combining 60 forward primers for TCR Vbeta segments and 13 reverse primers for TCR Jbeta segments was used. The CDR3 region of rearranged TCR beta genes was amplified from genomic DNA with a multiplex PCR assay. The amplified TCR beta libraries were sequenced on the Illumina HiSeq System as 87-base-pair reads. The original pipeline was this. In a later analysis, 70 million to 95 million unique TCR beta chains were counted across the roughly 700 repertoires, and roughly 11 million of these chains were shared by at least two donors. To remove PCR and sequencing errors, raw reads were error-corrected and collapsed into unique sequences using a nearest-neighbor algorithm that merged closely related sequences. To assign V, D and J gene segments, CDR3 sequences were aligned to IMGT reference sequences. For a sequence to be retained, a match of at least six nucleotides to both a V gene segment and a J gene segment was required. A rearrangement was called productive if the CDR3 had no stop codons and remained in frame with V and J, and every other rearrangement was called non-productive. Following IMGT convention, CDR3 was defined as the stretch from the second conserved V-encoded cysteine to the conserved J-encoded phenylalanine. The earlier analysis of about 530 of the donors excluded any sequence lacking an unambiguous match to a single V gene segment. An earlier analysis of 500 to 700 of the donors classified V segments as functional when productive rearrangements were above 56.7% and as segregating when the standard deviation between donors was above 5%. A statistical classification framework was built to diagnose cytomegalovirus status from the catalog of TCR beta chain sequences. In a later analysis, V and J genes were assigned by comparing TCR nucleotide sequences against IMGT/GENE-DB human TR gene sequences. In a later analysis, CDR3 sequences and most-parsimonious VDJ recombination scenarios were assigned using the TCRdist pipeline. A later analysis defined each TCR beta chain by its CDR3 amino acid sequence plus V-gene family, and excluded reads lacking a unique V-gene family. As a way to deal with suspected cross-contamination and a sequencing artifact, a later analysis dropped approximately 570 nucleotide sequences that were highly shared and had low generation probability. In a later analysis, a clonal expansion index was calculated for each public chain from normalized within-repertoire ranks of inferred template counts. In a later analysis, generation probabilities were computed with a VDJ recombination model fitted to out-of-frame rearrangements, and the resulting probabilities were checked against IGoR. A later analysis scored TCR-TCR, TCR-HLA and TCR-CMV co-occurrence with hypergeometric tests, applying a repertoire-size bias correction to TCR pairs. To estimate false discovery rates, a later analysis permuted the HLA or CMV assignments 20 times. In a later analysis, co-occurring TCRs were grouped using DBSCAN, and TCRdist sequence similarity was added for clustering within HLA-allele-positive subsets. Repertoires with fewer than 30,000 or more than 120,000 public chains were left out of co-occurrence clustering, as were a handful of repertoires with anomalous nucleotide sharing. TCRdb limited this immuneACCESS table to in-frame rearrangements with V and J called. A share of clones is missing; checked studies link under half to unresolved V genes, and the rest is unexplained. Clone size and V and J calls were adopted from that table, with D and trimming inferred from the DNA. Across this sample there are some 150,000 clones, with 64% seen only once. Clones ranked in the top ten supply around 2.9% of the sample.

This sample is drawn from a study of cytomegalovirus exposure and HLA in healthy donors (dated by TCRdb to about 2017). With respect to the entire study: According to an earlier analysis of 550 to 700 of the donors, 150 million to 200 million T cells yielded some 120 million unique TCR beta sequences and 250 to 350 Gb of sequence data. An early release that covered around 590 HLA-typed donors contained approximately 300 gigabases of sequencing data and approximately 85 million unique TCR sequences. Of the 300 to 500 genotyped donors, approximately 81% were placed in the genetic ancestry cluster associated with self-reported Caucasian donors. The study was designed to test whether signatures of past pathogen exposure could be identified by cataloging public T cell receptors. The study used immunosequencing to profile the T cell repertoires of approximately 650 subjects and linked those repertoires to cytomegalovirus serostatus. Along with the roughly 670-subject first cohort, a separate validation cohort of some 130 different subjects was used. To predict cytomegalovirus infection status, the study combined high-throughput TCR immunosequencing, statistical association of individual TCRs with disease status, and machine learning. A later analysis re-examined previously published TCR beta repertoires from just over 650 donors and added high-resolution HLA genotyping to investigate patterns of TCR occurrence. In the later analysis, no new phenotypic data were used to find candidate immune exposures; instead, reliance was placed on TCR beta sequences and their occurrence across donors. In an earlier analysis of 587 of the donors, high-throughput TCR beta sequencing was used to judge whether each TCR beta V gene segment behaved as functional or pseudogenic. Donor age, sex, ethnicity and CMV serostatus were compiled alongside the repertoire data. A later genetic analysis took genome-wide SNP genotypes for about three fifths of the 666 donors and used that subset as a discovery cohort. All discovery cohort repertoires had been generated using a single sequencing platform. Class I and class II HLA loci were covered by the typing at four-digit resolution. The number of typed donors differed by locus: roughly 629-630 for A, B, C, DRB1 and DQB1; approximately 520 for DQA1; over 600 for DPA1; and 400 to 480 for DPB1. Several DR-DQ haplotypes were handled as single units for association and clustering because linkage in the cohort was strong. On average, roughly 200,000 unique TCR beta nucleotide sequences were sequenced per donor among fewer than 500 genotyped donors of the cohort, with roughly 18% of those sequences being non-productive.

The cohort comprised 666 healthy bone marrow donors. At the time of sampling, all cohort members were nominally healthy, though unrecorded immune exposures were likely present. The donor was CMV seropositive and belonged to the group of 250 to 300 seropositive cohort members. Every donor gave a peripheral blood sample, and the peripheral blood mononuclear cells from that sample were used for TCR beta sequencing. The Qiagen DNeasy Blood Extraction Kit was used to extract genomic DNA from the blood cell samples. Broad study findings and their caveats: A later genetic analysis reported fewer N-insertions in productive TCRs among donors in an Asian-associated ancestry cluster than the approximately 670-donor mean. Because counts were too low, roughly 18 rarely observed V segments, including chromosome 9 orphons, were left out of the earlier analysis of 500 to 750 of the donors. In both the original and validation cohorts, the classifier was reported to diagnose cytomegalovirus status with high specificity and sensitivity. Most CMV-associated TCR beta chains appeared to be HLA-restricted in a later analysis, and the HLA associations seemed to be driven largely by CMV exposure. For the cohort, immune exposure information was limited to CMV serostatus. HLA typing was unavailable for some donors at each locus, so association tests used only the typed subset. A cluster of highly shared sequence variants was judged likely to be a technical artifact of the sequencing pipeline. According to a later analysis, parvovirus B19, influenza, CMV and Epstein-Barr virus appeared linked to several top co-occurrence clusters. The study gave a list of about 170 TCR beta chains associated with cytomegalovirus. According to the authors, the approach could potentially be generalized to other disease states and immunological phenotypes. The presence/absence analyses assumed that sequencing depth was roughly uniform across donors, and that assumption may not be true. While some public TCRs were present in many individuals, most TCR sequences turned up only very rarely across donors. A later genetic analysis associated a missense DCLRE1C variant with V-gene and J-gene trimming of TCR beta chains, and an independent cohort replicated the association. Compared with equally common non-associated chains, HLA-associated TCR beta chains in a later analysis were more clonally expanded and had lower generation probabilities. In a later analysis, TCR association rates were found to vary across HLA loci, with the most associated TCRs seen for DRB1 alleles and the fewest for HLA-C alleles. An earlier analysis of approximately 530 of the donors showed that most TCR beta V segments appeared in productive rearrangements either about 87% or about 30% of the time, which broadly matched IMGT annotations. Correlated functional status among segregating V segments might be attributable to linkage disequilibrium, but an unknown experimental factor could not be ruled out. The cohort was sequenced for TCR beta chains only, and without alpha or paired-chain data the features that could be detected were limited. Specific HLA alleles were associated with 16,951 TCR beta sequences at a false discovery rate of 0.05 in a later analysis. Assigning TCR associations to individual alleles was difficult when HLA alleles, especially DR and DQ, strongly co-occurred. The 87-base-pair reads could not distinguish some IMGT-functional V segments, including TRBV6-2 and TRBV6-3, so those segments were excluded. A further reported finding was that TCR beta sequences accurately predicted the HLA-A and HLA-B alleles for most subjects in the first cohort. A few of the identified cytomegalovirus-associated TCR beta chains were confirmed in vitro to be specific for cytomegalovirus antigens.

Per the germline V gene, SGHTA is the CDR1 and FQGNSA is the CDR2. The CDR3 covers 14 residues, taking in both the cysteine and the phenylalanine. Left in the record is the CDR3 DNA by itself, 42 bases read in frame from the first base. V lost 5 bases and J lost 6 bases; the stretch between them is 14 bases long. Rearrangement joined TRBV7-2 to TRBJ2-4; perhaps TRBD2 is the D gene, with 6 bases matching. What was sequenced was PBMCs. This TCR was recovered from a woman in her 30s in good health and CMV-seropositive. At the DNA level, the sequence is TGTGCCAGCAGCATAAAACTAGCTGGAAACATTCAGTACTTC. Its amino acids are CASSIKLAGNIQYF.